A selection of T cell receptor beta chains follows, all from one sample in a study of Graves' ophthalmopathy and Graves' hyperthyroidism. MiXCR was run by TCRdb on the multiplex PCR reads, yielding one entry per CDR3 protein. The sample has about 400,000 distinct CDR3 sequences, 18% seen once. Specimen: peripheral blood. Receptors originate from a woman under 30 with Graves' ophthalmopathy. Each CDR3 is given with its conserved first and last residue. A D gene is named only where the DNA matches it firmly. Where a row states a size, it is once, few, many or the class of an expanded clone; other rows omit it.

cdr3_aa cdr3_nt d_call v_call clone_size j_call
CASSLVRGPSYEQYF TGTGCCAGCAGCTTAGTTCGGGGGCCCTCCTACGAGCAGTACTTC . TRBV7-2 many TRBJ2-7
CASSLVVSGREQYF TGTGCCAGCAGTTTGGTAGTTAGCGGGAGGGAGCAGTACTTC TRBD2 TRBV27 many TRBJ2-7
CASSIGSGYTF TGTGCCAGTAGTATAGGGTCCGGCTACACCTTC . TRBV19 many TRBJ1-2
CASSLKAGAAETQYF TGTGCCAGCAGCTTAAAAGCGGGAGCGGCAGAGACCCAGTACTTC TRBD2 TRBV7-2 many TRBJ2-5
CASKGDGTYEQYF TGTGCCAGCAAAGGAGACGGAACCTACGAGCAGTACTTC . TRBV2 . TRBJ2-7
CASSSQMKLFF TGTGCCAGCAGTTCCCAGATGAAACTGTTTTTT . TRBV28 many TRBJ1-4
CASSLVSLGSSRGEQYF TGTGCCAGCAGCTTGGTTTCCTTAGGGTCCTCAAGGGGCGAGCAGTACTTC . TRBV11-2 many TRBJ2-7
CASSKTVSYEQYF TGTGCCAGCAGTAAGACAGTTTCCTACGAGCAGTACTTC . TRBV6-1 many TRBJ2-7
CASSLVTNWDSNQPQHF TGTGCCAGCAGTTTGGTTACAAACTGGGACAGTAATCAGCCCCAGCATTTT TRBD1 TRBV28 many TRBJ1-5
CSAGPSGTGGKVQYF TGCAGTGCGGGACCTTCAGGGACAGGGGGCAAGGTGCAGTACTTC TRBD1 TRBV20-1 many TRBJ2-7
CSALRAGVYEQYF TGCAGTGCCCTTCGGGCGGGGGTCTACGAGCAGTACTTC TRBD2 TRBV20-1 many TRBJ2-7
CASKGTGNTGELFF TGTGCCAGCAAAGGGACAGGGAACACCGGGGAGCTGTTTTTT TRBD1 TRBV6-5 many TRBJ2-2
CASSLRRMAGTEAFF TGTGCCAGCAGTTTACGGAGGATGGCAGGCACTGAAGCTTTCTTT . TRBV28 many TRBJ1-1
CASSQDIRMSGLLFF TGTGCCAGCAGCCAAGATATTCGGATGTCAGGGTTGCTGTTTTTT . TRBV4-2 many TRBJ2-2
CSVSYRETQYF TGCAGCGTTTCATATCGAGAGACCCAGTACTTC . TRBV29-1 many TRBJ2-5
CASTGENYGYTF TGTGCCAGCACCGGGGAGAACTATGGCTACACCTTC . TRBV12-3/TRBV12-4 many TRBJ1-2
CSAPREIGSYEQYF TGCAGTGCTCCCAGGGAAATAGGATCCTACGAGCAGTACTTC . TRBV20-1 . TRBJ2-7
CASSLRPTSEAFF TGTGCCAGCAGCTTAAGGCCAACCTCTGAAGCTTTCTTT . TRBV7-3 many TRBJ1-1
CASSLSGTYEQYF TGTGCCAGCAGCCTTAGCGGGACCTACGAGCAGTACTTC TRBD2 TRBV6-2/TRBV6-3 many TRBJ2-7
CASSLISPAYEQYF TGTGCCAGCAGCTTGATCTCCCCGGCTTACGAGCAGTACTTC . TRBV5-5 . TRBJ2-7
CASSTRSDSLNTEAFF TGTGCCAGCAGTACCCGGTCGGATAGCTTGAACACTGAAGCTTTCTTT . TRBV12-3/TRBV12-4 many TRBJ1-1
CASRQGYTGELFF TGTGCCAGCAGACAGGGGTACACCGGGGAGCTGTTTTTT TRBD1 TRBV12-3/TRBV12-4 many TRBJ2-2
CASSMGDRKNQPQHF TGTGCCAGTAGTATGGGGGACAGGAAAAATCAGCCCCAGCATTTT TRBD1 TRBV19 many TRBJ1-5
CASSLISGGNTGELFF TGTGCCAGCAGCCTCATTAGCGGGGGTAACACCGGGGAGCTGTTTTTT TRBD2 TRBV7-8 . TRBJ2-2
CAWSRAGGANTGELFF TGTGCCTGGAGTAGGGCAGGGGGCGCGAACACCGGGGAGCTGTTTTTT TRBD1 TRBV30 few TRBJ2-2
CASSNHRGGYTF TGTGCCAGCAGCAACCACAGGGGTGGCTACACCTTC TRBD1 TRBV7-2 . TRBJ1-2
CASSPSGTPRVGENSPLHF TGTGCCAGCTCACCTTCCGGGACACCCAGGGTCGGAGAGAATTCACCCCTCCACTTT . TRBV18 . TRBJ1-6
CSARPGDRVTGELFF TGCAGTGCTAGACCGGGAGATCGTGTCACCGGGGAGCTGTTTTTT . TRBV20-1 many TRBJ2-2
CASSFFPSQGYEQYF TGCGCCAGCAGCTTCTTTCCCAGTCAGGGCTACGAGCAGTACTTC . TRBV5-1 many TRBJ2-7
CASSSTGQMTEAFF TGTGCCAGCAGCTCGACAGGTCAGATGACTGAAGCTTTCTTT . TRBV7-9 few TRBJ1-1
CASSPRDRIHEQYF TGTGCCAGCTCACCTCGGGACAGGATTCACGAGCAGTACTTC TRBD1 TRBV18 many TRBJ2-7
CASRTAQGYSNQPQHF TGTGCCAGCAGAACCGCACAGGGCTATAGCAATCAGCCCCAGCATTTT . TRBV6-2/TRBV6-3 many TRBJ1-5
CASSLAQGINYGYTF TGCGCCAGCAGCTTGGCCCAGGGAATTAACTATGGCTACACCTTC . TRBV5-1 many TRBJ1-2
CAWNDRSTGELFF TGTGCCTGGAACGACAGGTCCACCGGGGAGCTGTTTTTT . TRBV30 . TRBJ2-2
CASSFKRAEAFF TGTGCCAGCAGCTTCAAACGCGCTGAAGCTTTCTTT . TRBV28 few TRBJ1-1
CASSLTGREGYEQYF TGTGCCAGCAGCCTTACGGGCCGGGAGGGCTACGAGCAGTACTTC TRBD2 TRBV6-1 few TRBJ2-7
CASTRTGGPQEQYF TGTGCCAGCACCCGGACAGGGGGCCCGCAAGAGCAGTACTTC TRBD1 TRBV6-2/TRBV6-3 . TRBJ2-7
CASSLVLTGANYGYTF TGTGCCAGCAGCTTGGTGCTTACGGGCGCTAACTATGGCTACACCTTC . TRBV5-5 many TRBJ1-2
CASSSNRASNQPQHF TGTGCCAGCAGTTCGAATAGGGCGAGCAATCAGCCCCAGCATTTT . TRBV6-5 . TRBJ1-5
CASRRDEASYEQYF TGCGCCAGCCGCCGGGACGAGGCTTCCTACGAGCAGTACTTC . TRBV10-1 many TRBJ2-7
CASSEGWGGGYTF TGTGCCAGCAGTGAGGGGTGGGGAGGTGGCTACACCTTC . TRBV6-1 many TRBJ1-2
CATSRWGGRAGTNSNQPQHF TGTGCCACCAGCAGATGGGGGGGCAGGGCAGGGACGAATAGCAATCAGCCCCAGCATTTT . TRBV15 many TRBJ1-5
CASSPLAGVESYEQYF TGTGCCAGCAGCCCCTTAGCGGGAGTTGAAAGCTACGAGCAGTACTTC TRBD2 TRBV11-2 once TRBJ2-7
CASSQGQGFETYEQYF TGTGCCAGCAGCCAGGGACAGGGGTTCGAGACCTACGAGCAGTACTTC TRBD1 TRBV6-2/TRBV6-3 few TRBJ2-7
CASSSASGGTEAFF TGCGCCAGCAGCTCTGCGTCGGGGGGGACTGAAGCTTTCTTT . TRBV5-1 many TRBJ1-1
CASSTGLAGGPSKLYEQYF TGTGCCAGCAGCACCGGACTAGCGGGAGGGCCGAGTAAGCTCTACGAGCAGTACTTC TRBD2 TRBV7-3 many TRBJ2-7
CASRPGRFSNQPQHF TGTGCCAGCAGGCCAGGACGATTTAGCAATCAGCCCCAGCATTTT . TRBV7-8 many TRBJ1-5
CASSPDRRGETQYF TGTGCCAGCAGCCCGGACAGGCGGGGAGAGACCCAGTACTTC . TRBV7-8 many TRBJ2-5
CAGSQGQGLATEAFF TGTGCCGGCAGCCAGGGACAGGGTTTGGCGACTGAAGCTTTCTTT TRBD1 TRBV4-2 many TRBJ1-1
CASSEAHRLGQAFF TGTGCCAGCAGTGAAGCGCACAGGTTGGGACAAGCTTTCTTT . TRBV2 few TRBJ1-1
CASQGGRTTEQYF TGTGCCAGCCAGGGAGGTCGCACGACCGAGCAGTACTTC . TRBV19 . TRBJ2-7
CAWSGGLDEQYF TGTGCCTGGAGTGGGGGGCTGGACGAGCAGTACTTC . TRBV30 many TRBJ2-7
CASSLKLDTQYF TGTGCCAGCAGTTTGAAGCTAGATACGCAGTATTTT . TRBV28 many TRBJ2-3
CASSQGGARQVKAKNIQYF TGCGCCAGCAGCCAAGGGGGGGCGAGGCAGGTGAAGGCCAAAAACATTCAGTACTTC . TRBV4-3 few TRBJ2-4
CASSSGARGYTF TGTGCCAGCAGTTCTGGGGCCCGTGGCTACACCTTC . TRBV6-2/TRBV6-3 many TRBJ1-2
CASSPWSRLGNQPQHF TGTGCCAGCAGCCCCTGGTCCCGGCTTGGCAATCAGCCCCAGCATTTT . TRBV6-2/TRBV6-3 many TRBJ1-5
CASSLRKSGELFF TGTGCCAGCAGCCTTCGGAAGTCCGGGGAGCTGTTTTTT . TRBV9 many TRBJ2-2
CASSLEKNYGYTF TGTGCCAGCAGTTTGGAAAAGAACTATGGCTACACCTTC . TRBV28 many TRBJ1-2
CASLFGGGGYTF TGTGCCAGTCTTTTCGGGGGAGGCGGCTACACCTTC . TRBV2 many TRBJ1-2